This paragraph covers one T cell receptor beta chain sequence. Here immunoSEQ multiplex PCR was the method, and the copy in TCRdb shows in-frame clones only, minus some. The sample includes over 90,000 clones, roughly nine tenths of them seen just once. The source of the sample is a study of blood T cell repertoires in COVID-19. Study as a whole: Material from acute and convalescent COVID-19 was sourced from the United States, Italy and Spain.

Germline CDR1 is KGHSH and CDR2 is LQKENI. CDR3 length: 17 amino acids. V gave up 2 bases and J gave up 2 bases; unmatched junction bases: 6. This receptor was obtained from a woman of 80 years or more in a cohort sampled during active COVID-19. The chain joins TRBV18 to TRBJ2-5; 12 bases fit TRBD2. Sequenced input: peripheral blood. The CDR3 DNA is TGTGCCAGCTCACCAGGGACTAGCGGGTCGGGGCAAGAGACCCAGTACTTC. Its protein product is CASSPGTSGSGQETQYF.